This T cell receptor beta chain comes out of a study of blood T cells in healthy people across ages. Then a second PCR, running about 7 to 11 cycles, was carried out with a sample-barcoded 5' primer and a J-beta primer mix. TCRdb recomputed calls from the 5' RACE reads with MiXCR, one row per CDR3 protein. Among some 1 million distinct CDR3 sequences listed, under 55% were seen once. Study conclusions and caveats: Strong correlation linked observed beta diversity and percent naive T cells.

The CDR3 length is 16 residues. The germline CDR1 and CDR2 sequences are MGHRA and YSYEKL. The V end lost 0 bases, the J end lost 6 bases, and 15 bases lay between the germline ends. A note on this clonotype: Its antigen is unknown.

This clonotype was obtained from a woman in her fifties or sixties in good health. The J gene is TRBJ1-5, the V gene TRBV4-1; D is undetermined. Sequencing was done on a sample of blood. The CDR3 loop is CASSQERPDGSQPQHF. Here the CDR3 DNA reads TGCGCCAGCAGCCAAGAGCGGCCAGACGGGAGTCAGCCCCAGCATTTT.